This record concerns one T cell receptor (beta chain) sequence. The record originates from a study of T cells in Graves' hyperthyroidism and ophthalmopathy. Template material for amplifying TCR beta CDR3 regions consisted of RNA transcripts. The HTBI primer set served for first-round RT-PCR of the TCR CDR3. Via MiXCR, TCRdb re-called the multiplex PCR reads, giving one row per CDR3 protein. The sample carries around 190,000 distinct CDR3 sequences, about a sixth recorded once. The sample was blood. This clonotype originated in a woman in her 50s with Graves' hyperthyroidism.

CDR3 bases: TGTGCCAGCAGCCGCGCTGGGGCCAAAAACATTCAGTACTTC. It encodes CASSRAGAKNIQYF. This sequence joins TRBV5-5 and TRBJ2-4; D uncertain. The germline V gene has CDR1 SGHKS and CDR2 YYEKEE (reference sequence). Trimming took 4 bases from V and 1 from J, leaving 9 bases between them. The CDR3 contains 14 residues.